The 23 T cell receptor beta chains presented below share a single source sample, sequenced in a study of graft-versus-host responses after intestinal transplantation. No antigen is known for these receptors. Method: immunoSEQ multiplex PCR; TCRdb's copy keeps in-frame clones and lacks some. The table has tens of thousands of clones, around 89% seen once. The sample in question was unstimulated CD8+ T cells sorted from spleen or lymph node cells, obtained before intestinal transplant. These receptor sequences come from a human donor who received an intestinal transplant.

The J gene is TRBJ2-3, the V gene TRBV13; D may be TRBD1 (5 bases). Trimming took 4 bases from V and 2 from J, leaving 10 bases between them. The CDR3 is 14 amino acids. Germline CDR1 reads PRHDT; CDR2 reads FYEKMQ (reference sequence). CDR3 sequence reads: CASSCRQLTDTQYF. CDR3 sequence (DNA): TGTGCCAGCAGCTGTAGACAGCTCACAGATACGCAGTATTTT.

The V call is TRBV28, the J call TRBJ2-7; 7 bases fit TRBD1. CDR1 and CDR2 (germline): MDHEN, SYDVKM. The J segment lost 2 bases and the V segment lost 4 bases, leaving 2 bases of the junction unmatched. The CDR3 is 13 residues long. The CDR3 spells CASSWGTAYEQYF. CDR3 bases: TGTGCCAGCAGTTGGGGGACAGCCTACGAGCAGTACTTC.

The sample holds a few counts of this clone. CDR3 sequence reads: CASSRHREIYEQYF. CDR3 nucleotide sequence: TGTGCCAGCAGCCGACACAGGGAGATCTACGAGCAGTACTTC. V and J are TRBV5-6 and TRBJ2-7; tentatively, D is TRBD1 (6 bases). The V end lost 4 bases, the J end lost 3 bases, and 14 bases lay between the germline ends. The CDR3 covers 14 residues. CDR1 is SGHDT and CDR2 is YYEEEE in the germline V gene.

This clone was seen a single time. The V and J genes are TRBV6-1 and TRBJ1-5; D gene unclear. Trimming stripped 4 bases from V and 4 bases from J, with 14 bases between. Looked up from germline, CDR1 is MNHNS and CDR2 is SASEGT. This CDR3 is 15 amino acids long. The CDR3 loop is CASSVIQSLNQPQHF. The CDR3 DNA reads TGTGCCAGCAGTGTGATACAGTCCCTAAATCAGCCCCAGCATTTT.

This clone was seen only once. The gene calls are TRBV7-8 and TRBJ2-7, with no clear D. The CDR3 consists of 14 residues. V was clipped by 1 base and J by 3 bases, with 10 bases between them. CDR1 is SGHVS, CDR2 FQNEAQ, per germline. The CDR3 DNA follows: TGTGCCAGCAGCTTAGGGTCCCAACACTACGAGCAGTACTTC. This sequence encodes CASSLGSQHYEQYF.

This clone was counted only a few times. The chain employs TRBV28 and TRBJ1-5; 8 nucleotides align to TRBD1. The CDR3 covers 16 residues. Germline V gives CDR1 MDHEN, CDR2 SYDVKM. The trim removed 3 bases at V and 7 bases at J, leaving 11 bases unmatched. The CDR3 nucleotides read TGTGCCAGCAGTTTTCGGGACAGGTCCGACCGACAGCCCCAGCATTTT. Protein sequence: CASSFRDRSDRQPQHF.

This rearrangement joins TRBV5-6 to TRBJ1-2; 12 bases agree with TRBD1. This CDR3 contains 14 residues. Trimming removed 2 bases from V and 6 bases from J; junction bases left unmatched: 2. Germline CDR1 and CDR2: SGHDT and YYEEEE. CDR3 in amino acids: CASSLGDRGHGYTF. The CDR3 nucleotides are TGTGCCAGCAGCTTAGGGGACAGGGGGCATGGCTACACCTTC.

The rearrangement links TRBV5-4 to TRBJ2-1; 8 bases line up with TRBD1. J lost 0 bases, V lost 5 bases, and 13 bases had no gene match. The CDR3 extends over 18 amino acids. CDR1 is SGHNT, CDR2 YYREEE, per germline (reference sequence). The DNA of the CDR3 is TGTGCCAGCAGTTGGGACAGGTCGCCGTTTAGCTCCTACAATGAGCAGTTCTTC. It yields the protein CASSWDRSPFSSYNEQFF.

The V call is TRBV28, the J call TRBJ1-1; D call uncertain. The germline V gene has CDR1 MDHEN and CDR2 SYDVKM. There are 14 residues in the CDR3. V lost 5 bases, J lost 1 base, and 11 bases lay in between. The chain's CDR3 is CASSGRGSNTEAFF. The CDR3 bases are TGTGCCAGCAGTGGGCGAGGGTCGAACACTGAAGCTTTCTTT.

The chain carries TRBV5-1 and TRBJ2-7; no definite D call. Germline V gene sequence: CDR1 SGHRS, CDR2 YFSETQ. The CDR3 consists of 15 residues. Between the trimmed V and J ends, which lost 0 bases and 0 bases, there was a span of 10 bases. The CDR3 region is CASSLDLSGSYEQYF. The CDR3 nucleotides read TGCGCCAGCAGCTTGGACCTTTCCGGCTCCTACGAGCAGTACTTC.

A single count supports this clone. The rearrangement joins TRBV27 to TRBJ2-3; TRBD2 agrees at 8 bases. The CDR3 is 15 residues long. Looked up from germline, CDR1 is MNHEY and CDR2 is SMNVEV (reference sequence). Trimming at V came to 3 bases and at J to 4 bases, leaving 6 bases not matched to a gene. The CDR3 DNA reads TGTGCCAGCAGTTTTACGGGAGGGCCTCCAGATACGCAGTATTTT. Its protein product is CASSFTGGPPDTQYF.

V usage is TRBV18 and J usage is TRBJ1-6; tentatively, D is TRBD1 (5 bases). The V gene lost 6 bases and the J gene lost 9 bases, with 18 bases spanning the gap. This CDR3 has 15 residues. Looked up from germline, CDR1 is KGHSH and CDR2 is LQKENI. The CDR3 nucleotides are TGTGCCAGCTCCCTCTTAAGCAGGGAACGTTCACCCCTCCACTTT. It is translated as CASSLLSRERSPLHF.

The rearrangement links TRBV6-4 to TRBJ2-3, with 12 bases that match TRBD2. After removal of 5 bases from V and 2 bases from J, the junction contained 14 bases not matched to a gene. This CDR3 has 19 amino acids. Germline CDR1 and CDR2: MRHNA and SNTAGT. CDR3 DNA: TGTGCCAGCAGTTGCCGGAGACTAGCGGGGGAGCCCTTCACAGATACGCAGTATTTT. Its translation: CASSCRRLAGEPFTDTQYF.

The chain links TRBV27 to TRBJ2-6; D may be TRBD1 (6 bases). The germline gives CDR1 MNHEY, CDR2 SMNVEV (reference sequence). The CDR3 is 17 residues long. V lost 1 base, J lost 1 base, and 11 bases lay in between. Here the CDR3 DNA reads TGTGCCAGCAGTTTATTCCCAGGGGTTTCTGGGGCCAACGTCCTGACTTTC. It codes for CASSLFPGVSGANVLTF.

A single count supports this clone. At one of its ends the junction is not consistent with the germline gene, which may arise from a read error. The rearrangement uses TRBV2 and TRBJ1-3, with a tentative D call TRBD1 (6 bases). This CDR3 is built from 13 residues. The germline CDR1 and CDR2 sequences are SNHLY and FYNNEI. The CDR3 DNA sequence: TGTGCCAGCGGGGGCCCCGTTGGAGACACCATATATTTT. This translates into CASGGPVGDTIYF.

The CDR3 here is CASRAQGFNYGYTF. The CDR3 coding sequence is TGTGCCAGTAGAGCACAGGGATTTAACTATGGCTACACCTTC. The genes are TRBV19 and TRBJ1-2, with D possibly matching TRBD1 (6 bases). This CDR3 region has 14 residues. Per the germline V gene, CDR1 is LNHDA and CDR2 is SQIVND (reference sequence). The V end was cut by 6 bases, the J end by 1 base, with 12 bases between.

The chain employs TRBV28 and TRBJ2-2, with TRBD1 as a possible D gene (5 bases). This CDR3 has 16 residues. Trimming shortened V by 3 bases and J by 3 bases, and 14 bases separated the two germline ends. Looked up from germline, CDR1 is MDHEN and CDR2 is SYDVKM. The CDR3 nucleotides read TGTGCCAGCAGTTTTTACAGGCGGCACCACACCGGGGAGCTGTTTTTT. Encoded protein: CASSFYRRHHTGELFF. The complete variable domain, with remaining parts taken from reference TRBV28 and TRBJ2-2, reads DVKVTQSSRYLVKRTGEKVFLECVQDMDHENMFWYRQDPGLGLRLIYFSYDVKMKEKGDIPEGYSVSREKKERFSLILESASTNQTSMYLCASSFYRRHHTGELFFGEGSRLTVL.

The chain has TRBV15 and TRBJ2-7; TRBD2 is a possible D gene (5 bases). Trimming took off 2 bases at V and 6 bases at J, with 5 bases between the two ends. Germline V gene data show CDR1 as LNHNV and CDR2 as YYDKDF (reference sequence). The CDR3 is made up of 11 amino acids. In DNA, the CDR3 is TGTGCCACCAGCAGACGGGGCGAGCAGTACTTC. Protein: CATSRRGEQYF.

The rearrangement uses TRBV7-8 and TRBJ2-5; 7 bases are shared with TRBD2. The germline CDR1 and CDR2 sequences are SGHVS and FQNEAQ. The V segment lost 1 base and the J segment 1 base; nucleotides outside the gene matches: 6. The CDR3 runs 16 residues. CDR3 nucleotides: TGTGCCAGCAGCTTAGTTCCAGCGGGAACCCAAGAGACCCAGTACTTC. This translates into CASSLVPAGTQETQYF. Combining the CDR3 with reference TRBV7-8 and TRBJ2-5 gives the whole variable domain GAGVSQSPRYKVAKRGQDVALRCDPISGHVSLFWYQQALGQGPEFLTYFQNEAQLDKSGLPSDRFFAERPEGSVSTLKIQRTQQEDSAVYLCASSLVPAGTQETQYFGPGTRLLVL.

The gene calls are TRBV25-1 and TRBJ1-2; D call uncertain. The CDR3 is made up of 13 amino acids. The germline CDR1 and CDR2 sequences are MGHDK and SYGVNS. V lost 4 bases, J lost 0 bases, and 6 bases lay in between. Here the CDR3 DNA reads TGTGCCAGCAGTGCCGGGACTAACTATGGCTACACCTTC. This sequence encodes CASSAGTNYGYTF.

This clone was recorded only once. This sample also contains other DNA sequences that code for the same CDR3. The J gene is TRBJ1-2, the V gene TRBV29-1; TRBD1 aligns across 8 bases. Germline V gene data show CDR1 as SQVTM and CDR2 as ANQGSEA. With 5 bases clipped from V and 4 bases from J, the junction kept 6 bases outside the gene matches. The CDR3 length is 13 residues. The CDR3 DNA sequence: TGCAGCGTTCCCCAGACAGGGGCCTATGGCTACACCTTC. Translated, it gives CSVPQTGAYGYTF.

The chain links TRBV6-5 to TRBJ1-2; D is undetermined. The CDR3 covers 15 residues. The ends were cut back, 2 bases at V and 6 bases at J, with 16 bases in the middle. CDR1 is MNHEY, CDR2 SVGAGI, per germline. The CDR3 DNA sequence: TGTGCCAGCAGTTACGATAGGCTAGATGTAAATGGCTACACCTTC. This encodes CASSYDRLDVNGYTF.

The chain combines TRBV9 with TRBJ1-1; 9 bases map to TRBD1. CDR1 is SGDLS and CDR2 is YYNGEE in the germline V gene. The CDR3 runs to 15 residues. V lost 7 bases and J lost 1; bases outside the gene matches: 8. CDR3: CASAQGAAGNTEAFF. The CDR3 bases are TGTGCCAGCGCACAGGGGGCCGCCGGGAACACTGAAGCTTTCTTT.